This T cell receptor (beta chain) was retrieved from a study of blood T cell repertoires in COVID-19. On the study more broadly: COVID-19 samples from acute and convalescent phases originated in the United States, Italy and Spain. T cells, B-cell-depleted T cells, or PBMCs supplied cDNA or gDNA.

Concerning this clone itself: Additional DNA sequences in this sample encode the identical CDR3.

Produced via immunoSEQ multiplex PCR; TCRdb's table is partial and in-frame only. The repertoire holds approximately 300,000 clones, with roughly 85% as singletons. Participant age was about 18 to 95 years, and participants resided in roughly 25 US areas. Which cohort a participant joined came from the clinical history participants gave. V dropped 6 bases and J dropped 4; count of bases not matched to a gene: 6. This CDR3 spans 14 amino acids. CDR1 is MNHEY, CDR2 SMNVEV, per germline (reference sequence). This sequence was found in a woman aged 25 to 39 who had been exposed to COVID-19. V and J are TRBV27 and TRBJ2-1; TRBD2 agrees at 7 bases. The sequenced sample was PBMCs or T cells enriched from blood (not recorded which). The CDR3 loop reads CASRRLADYNEQFF. DNA of the CDR3: TGTGCCAGCAGGAGGCTAGCGGATTACAATGAGCAGTTCTTC.